This entry features one T cell receptor beta chain sequence. The data belong to a study of blood T cell repertoires in COVID-19. Whole-study context: Both acute and convalescent COVID-19 samples were obtained from the United States, Italy and Spain.

The CDR3 contains 13 residues. The germline V gene encodes CDR1 MNHEY and CDR2 SVGAGI. Trimming took off 0 bases at V and 4 bases at J, with 7 bases between the two ends. Here immunoSEQ multiplex PCR was the method, and the copy in TCRdb shows in-frame clones only, minus some. The repertoire holds hundreds of thousands of clones, with 70% to 90% as singletons. What was sequenced was peripheral blood. This sequence originates from a woman aged 50 to 60 who had recovered from COVID-19. The V gene is TRBV6-5, the J gene TRBJ2-7; tentatively, D is TRBD1 (6 bases). The CDR3 coding sequence is TGTGCCAGCAGTTACTCAGGACAGTACGAGCAGTACTTC. This encodes CASSYSGQYEQYF.